Below are 23 T cell receptor beta chains sequenced from a single sample in a study of T cells in Graves' hyperthyroidism and ophthalmopathy (dated by TCRdb to about 2019). Libraries were built with multiplex PCR. The reads were generated on an Illumina HiSeq 2000. Amplification of TCR beta CDR3 regions was carried out from RNA transcripts. The first round of RT-PCR for the TCR CDR3 was performed with the HTBI primer set and the Qiagen OneStep RT-PCR kit. Using fastp at Q25 and MiXCR, TCRdb reprocessed the public reads and kept productive beta chains. When rows share a CDR3 protein, they turn into one entry using the most common DNA and genes. In all, the sample holds 600,000 to 650,000 distinct CDR3 sequences, and under 25% of those were seen once. The ten largest clones capture around a third of the sample. Source material: blood. The receptors stem from a young man with Graves' ophthalmopathy.

This clonotype showed up just a few times. The genes are TRBV12-3 or TRBV12-4 and TRBJ2-3, with TRBD2 matching over 12 bases. This CDR3 has 16 amino acids. V gave up 1 base and J gave up 4 bases; unmatched junction bases: 3. CDR3 DNA sequence: TGTGCCAGCAGTTTAGGACTAGCGGGAGCGTCAGATACGCAGTATTTT. This encodes CASSLGLAGASDTQYF.

The chain joins TRBV6-2 or TRBV6-3 to TRBJ2-7; 11 nucleotides line up with TRBD2. The CDR3 is 17 amino acids. V lost 2 bases and J lost 5; bases outside the gene matches: 11. Germline V gives CDR1 MNHEY, CDR2 SVGEGT. CDR3 protein: CASSYPSTSGEPDEQYF. CDR3 DNA: TGTGCCAGCAGTTACCCCTCGACTAGCGGGGAGCCGGACGAGCAGTACTTC.

V and J are TRBV30 and TRBJ1-1, with D uncertain. Between the trimmed V and J ends, which lost 3 bases and 1 base, there was a span of 12 bases. This CDR3 comprises 14 residues. CDR1 is GTSNPN and CDR2 is SVGIG in the germline V gene (reference sequence). The CDR3 coding sequence is TGTGCCTGGAGCGTGAGCCTAGGGAACACTGAAGCTTTCTTT. Translating gives CAWSVSLGNTEAFF.

Only a few counts were recorded for this clonotype. The rearrangement links TRBV20-1 to TRBJ2-7; D gene unclear. CDR1 and CDR2 from the germline V gene are DFQATT and SNEGSKA (reference sequence). The CDR3 extends over 10 amino acids. This CDR3 is CRSELYEQYF. CDR3 sequence (DNA): TGCAGATCGGAGTTATACGAGCAGTACTTC.

This clonotype was recorded many times. The chain employs TRBV10-3 and TRBJ2-5, with 9 bases fitting TRBD1. Germline CDR1 is ENHRY and CDR2 is SYGVKD. V shed 9 bases, J shed 4 bases, and the junction held 6 bases outside the gene matches. The CDR3 is made up of 13 amino acids. The CDR3 loop reads CAIGEDRGETQYF. The CDR3 bases are TGTGCCATTGGAGAGGACAGGGGAGAGACCCAGTACTTC.

This clonotype has just a few counts. J is TRBJ2-7 and V is TRBV2, with D possibly being TRBD1 or TRBD2 (5 bases each). The CDR3 extends over 13 amino acids. The V gene's germline CDR1 is SNHLY and CDR2 FYNNEI. V was trimmed by 8 bases and J by 2 bases, leaving 13 bases between them. Here the CDR3 reads CASLGREAYEQYF. In nucleotides, the CDR3 is TGTGCCAGCTTGGGACGGGAAGCCTACGAGCAGTACTTC.

The chain is built from TRBV7-9 and TRBJ2-1; D is possibly TRBD1 (5 bases). The germline CDR1 and CDR2 sequences are SEHNR and FQNEAQ (reference sequence). Trimming took off 2 bases at V and 8 bases at J, with 22 bases between the two ends. The CDR3 spans 17 residues. CDR3: CASSLSTVVQGQDEQFF. CDR3 bases: TGTGCCAGCAGCTTATCGACAGTGGTCCAAGGGCAAGATGAGCAGTTCTTC.

There are a few counts of this clonotype. The chain couples TRBV15 to TRBJ2-1; no clear D gene. There are 12 residues in the CDR3. The ends were cut back, 1 base at V and 9 bases at J, with 7 bases in the middle. The germline V gene has CDR1 LNHNV and CDR2 YYDKDF (reference sequence). The CDR3 coding sequence is TGTGCCACCAGCAGAGGACCAGTTGAGCAGTTCTTC. As protein: CATSRGPVEQFF.

CDR3 amino acids: CSVTGLAGPYEQYF. CDR3 DNA: TGCAGCGTTACGGGACTAGCCGGGCCTTACGAGCAGTACTTC. The chain carries TRBV29-1 and TRBJ2-7, with TRBD2 identical over 9 bases. The CDR3 totals 14 residues. V gave up 5 bases and J gave up 4 bases; unmatched junction bases: 9. CDR1 and CDR2 from the germline V gene are SQVTM and ANQGSEA.

This clonotype was recorded at least ten times. The CDR3 spells CASRSQDTQYF. CDR3 nucleotides: TGTGCCAGCAGGTCTCAAGATACGCAGTATTTT. V usage is TRBV12-3 or TRBV12-4 and J usage is TRBJ2-3, with D unresolved. This CDR3 has 11 amino acids. Trimming removed 6 bases from V and 5 bases from J, with 6 bases in between.

V and J are TRBV5-4 and TRBJ2-5; D possibly corresponds to TRBD1 (6 bases). Germline CDR1 SGHNT, CDR2 YYREEE (reference sequence). The CDR3 sequence is 14 residues long. The V gene lost 2 bases and the J gene lost 4 bases, with 12 bases spanning the gap. The CDR3 DNA is TGTGCCAGCAGCTTAAAGGGGGTGGGAGAGACCCAGTACTTC. It specifies CASSLKGVGETQYF.

With regard to this clonotype: At one boundary the junction diverges from the germline segment, which might be a read error. The gene calls are TRBV27 and TRBJ1-4, with TRBD1 matching 7 bases. This CDR3 contains 14 residues. CDR1 is MNHEY, CDR2 SMNVEV, per germline (reference sequence). In DNA form, the CDR3 reads TGTGCCAGCAGTTTAGTGGGACAGAATGAAAGACTGTTTTTT. Residues: CASSLVGQNERLFF.

CDR3 DNA sequence: TGTGCCAGCAGCGTAGATTATGCAGGGAAGGACGAGCAGTACTTC. Translated: CASSVDYAGKDEQYF. The rearrangement joins TRBV9 to TRBJ2-7; tentative D call: TRBD1 (5 bases). The V and J ends lost 0 bases and 5 bases respectively, with 15 bases between them. CDR3 size: 15 residues. Germline V gene data show CDR1 as SGDLS and CDR2 as YYNGEE.

At least ten counts were recorded for this clonotype. The V call is TRBV5-1, the J call TRBJ1-1, with 10 bases identical to TRBD1. Per the germline V gene, CDR1 is SGHRS and CDR2 is YFSETQ. The CDR3 covers 15 residues. J gave up 7 bases and V 1 base, and 7 bases lay outside the gene matches. The CDR3 protein is CASSLTGQGFGEAFF. CDR3 sequence (DNA): TGCGCCAGCAGCTTGACGGGACAGGGGTTCGGTGAAGCTTTCTTT.

V usage is TRBV20-1 and J usage is TRBJ2-5, with no clear D. Looked up from germline, CDR1 is DFQATT and CDR2 is SNEGSKA (reference sequence). Trimming pared 4 bases from V and 2 bases from J, leaving 11 bases between. This CDR3 region has 13 residues. The CDR3 sequence is CSATEKAQETQYF. As DNA, the CDR3 is TGCAGTGCTACTGAGAAGGCGCAAGAGACCCAGTACTTC.

The chain couples TRBV20-1 to TRBJ2-1, with 12 nucleotides matching TRBD2. The J segment lost 6 bases and the V segment lost 6 bases, leaving 6 bases of the junction unmatched. Germline V gene sequence: CDR1 DFQATT, CDR2 SNEGSKA (reference sequence). The CDR3 is 14 amino acids. The CDR3 DNA is TGCAGTGCCTTGACTAGCGGGAGACCCAATGAGCAGTTCTTC. Translated, it gives CSALTSGRPNEQFF.

This clonotype was recorded at least ten times. The J gene is TRBJ2-1, the V gene TRBV2, with 13 bases lining up with TRBD2. The germline V gene has CDR1 SNHLY and CDR2 FYNNEI. V gave up 7 bases and J gave up 7 bases; unmatched junction bases: 4. CDR3 length: 14 residues. CDR3 DNA sequence: TGTGCCAGCAAGGGGACTAGCGGGAAAAATGAGCAGTTCTTC. Translation gives CASKGTSGKNEQFF.

The chain couples TRBV10-1 to TRBJ2-7, with 11 bases matching TRBD2. Trimming at V came to 6 bases and at J to 3 bases, leaving 7 bases not matched to a gene. Germline loops: CDR1 WNHNN, CDR2 SYGVQD (reference sequence). The CDR3 contains 15 residues. CDR3 loop: CASRGTSGSGYEQYF. DNA of the CDR3: TGCGCCAGCAGAGGAACTAGCGGGAGCGGCTACGAGCAGTACTTC.

The chain carries TRBV20-1 and TRBJ1-1; TRBD1 agrees at 7 bases. Germline V lookup: CDR1 DFQATT, CDR2 SNEGSKA (reference sequence). There are 13 residues in the CDR3. J gave up 0 bases and V 8 bases, and 6 bases lay outside the gene matches. CDR3 nucleotides: TGCAGTTGGAAAGGGGGCTTGAACACTGAAGCTTTCTTT. This translates into CSWKGGLNTEAFF.

The table lists this clonotype with a few counts. The V and J genes are TRBV30 and TRBJ1-6; D is perhaps TRBD1 (6 bases). Trimming shortened V by 3 bases and J by 7 bases, and 16 bases separated the two germline ends. CDR3 length: 15 amino acids. Germline CDR1 and CDR2: GTSNPN and SVGIG (reference sequence). CDR3 DNA sequence: TGTGCCTGGAGAGCACCAGGGGTCGTGAATTCACCCCTCCACTTT. The encoded protein is CAWRAPGVVNSPLHF.

This clonotype was recorded a few times. The V call is TRBV7-9, the J call TRBJ2-7; 11 nucleotides align to TRBD2. Germline V gives CDR1 SEHNR, CDR2 FQNEAQ (reference sequence). The CDR3 consists of 16 residues. V lost 5 bases, J lost 3 bases, and 9 bases stayed unmatched. CDR3 sequence (DNA): TGTGCCAGCAGCCCGTCTCCTACTAGCGGGAGCTACGAGCAGTACTTC. Residues: CASSPSPTSGSYEQYF.

This clonotype was counted many times. The genes are TRBV29-1 and TRBJ1-6; perhaps TRBD1 as D (6 bases). V lost 2 bases to trimming and J lost 7 bases, with 15 bases between them. Germline assignment: CDR1 SQVTM and CDR2 ANQGSEA. The CDR3 is 15 residues long. The CDR3 spells CSVERGTPRNSPLHF. CDR3 DNA sequence: TGCAGCGTTGAAAGAGGGACACCCCGAAATTCACCCCTCCACTTT.

This clonotype occurred a few times. This chain's CDR3 is CASIGTSGIYEQYF. For the CDR3, the DNA is TGCGCCAGCATCGGGACTAGCGGGATTTACGAGCAGTACTTC. V usage is TRBV10-2 and J usage is TRBJ2-7, with 13 bases aligning to TRBD2. The germline gives CDR1 WSHSY, CDR2 SAAADI. With 7 bases clipped from V and 4 bases from J, the junction kept 4 bases outside the gene matches. CDR3 size: 14 residues.